This T cell receptor beta chain originates from a study of cytomegalovirus exposure and HLA in healthy donors. Overall study findings and caveats: TCR beta chains numbering some 160 were designated cytomegalovirus-associated. Both high specificity and high sensitivity reportedly marked the classifier's diagnosis of cytomegalovirus status. Later, an analysis found that TCR clusters from the first cohort tended to co-occur in the roughly 110 validation repertoires.

Germline lookup yields CDR1 MGHDK and CDR2 SYGVNS. The CDR3 contains 15 residues. V was trimmed by 6 bases and J by 2 bases, leaving 16 bases between them. Notes on this clone: Its antigen is unidentified.

Clones were sequenced by immunoSEQ multiplex PCR, and TCRdb holds only the in-frame ones, with some missing. In the table there are 150,000 to 180,000 clones, 75% to 90% of which are singletons. The sequencing input was PBMCs. The genes are TRBV25-1 and TRBJ2-5; a weak D match, TRBD1 (6 bases). This receptor was obtained from a young man in good health and CMV-seropositive. The CDR3 sequence is CASRRTELGQETQYF. CDR3 DNA sequence: TGTGCCAGCAGGAGGACAGAACTGGGGCAAGAGACCCAGTACTTC.